This TCR beta chain was sequenced during a study of blood T cell repertoires in COVID-19. Assay: immunoSEQ multiplex PCR; the TCRdb copy retains only in-frame clones and omits some. The table records a few hundred thousand clones, more than 85% of them present only once. The trim removed 7 bases at V and 4 bases at J, leaving 5 bases unmatched. In germline, CDR1 is SNHLY, CDR2 FYNNEI. This CDR3 has 13 amino acids. The specimen was PBMCs or T cells enriched from blood (not recorded which). The genes are TRBV2 and TRBJ1-2, with TRBD1 identical over 8 bases. This clonotype was sampled from a woman aged 55-69 years who had recovered from COVID-19. This CDR3 reads CASTGRGRYGYTF. DNA for the CDR3: TGTGCCAGCACGGGCAGGGGGCGCTATGGCTACACCTTC.